Listed here are 20 T cell receptor beta chains from one sample, sequenced in a study of a mutant IDH1 vaccine in newly diagnosed glioma. As to time point: week 35, safety follow-up. A 20-mer mutant IDH1 peptide at 300 ug was injected subcutaneously with topical imiquimod. Measured with immunoSEQ multiplex PCR; TCRdb has only the in-frame clones, and not every one. The sample has approximately 50,000 clones; more than 60% are singletons. These receptors lack a known antigen. The source was PBMCs, collected from a glioma patient whose treatment included an IDH1 peptide vaccine. These receptor sequences come from a middle-aged man with glioma.

This clone showed up just once. This rearrangement joins TRBV18 to TRBJ1-1; the D is unclear. Germline lookup yields CDR1 KGHSH and CDR2 LQKENI. V was trimmed by 3 bases and J by 7 bases, leaving 12 bases between them. CDR3 length: 13 amino acids. The CDR3 DNA reads TGTGCCAGCTCACCGTCCAGCGGGAATGAAGCTTTCTTT. Translation: CASSPSSGNEAFF.

The chain employs TRBV7-8 and TRBJ2-5; the D gene is possibly TRBD1 (6 bases). With 5 bases removed from V and 5 bases from J, the gap between germline ends came to 21 bases. Germline assignment: CDR1 SGHVS and CDR2 FQNEAQ. The CDR3 sequence is 16 residues long. The chain's CDR3 is CASSSRDTLGWETQYF. CDR3 sequence (DNA): TGTGCCAGCAGCAGCCGGGACACGCTTGGTTGGGAGACCCAGTACTTC.

This clone was picked up one time. This rearrangement joins TRBV27 to TRBJ1-2; 12 bases map to TRBD1. Trimming removed 8 bases from V and 4 bases from J; junction bases left unmatched: 14. Germline CDR1 and CDR2: MNHEY and SMNVEV (reference sequence). This CDR3 is built from 17 residues. The CDR3 is CASSDGTGGRLRYGYTF. CDR3 in DNA: TGTGCCAGCTCTGACGGGACAGGGGGCAGATTACGCTATGGCTACACCTTC.

This clone occurred a few times. The chain couples TRBV27 to TRBJ1-6; TRBD1 aligns across 7 bases. Per the germline V gene, CDR1 is MNHEY and CDR2 is SMNVEV (reference sequence). The CDR3 runs 15 residues. V gave up 5 bases and J gave up 8 bases; unmatched junction bases: 9. This CDR3 reads CASSTHRGPDSPLHF. The CDR3 coding sequence is TGTGCCAGCAGTACCCACAGGGGCCCAGATTCACCCCTCCACTTT.

As DNA, the CDR3 is TGTGCCAGCCAGGACCTATTGAACACCGGGGAGCTGTTTTTT. Amino acids: CASQDLLNTGELFF. The V and J genes are TRBV6-1 and TRBJ2-2; D uncertain. Germline loops: CDR1 MNHNS, CDR2 SASEGT. The V end was cut by 8 bases, the J end by 1 base, with 11 bases between. This CDR3 contains 14 residues.

The chain links TRBV7-6 to TRBJ1-1, with D possibly TRBD1 on 6 matching bases. The CDR3 sequence is 14 residues long. The ends were cut back, 1 base at V and 4 bases at J, with 10 bases in the middle. The V gene's germline CDR1 is SGHVS and CDR2 FNYEAQ. CDR3 sequence reads: CASSLEVGGTEAFF. DNA for the CDR3: TGTGCCAGCAGCTTAGAGGTAGGGGGCACTGAAGCTTTCTTT.

V usage is TRBV19 and J usage is TRBJ2-6; D call uncertain. CDR3 length: 17 amino acids. The germline V and J ends were trimmed by 9 bases and 0 bases, with 18 bases remaining between them. Germline V CDR1 and CDR2: LNHDA, SQIVND (reference sequence). The CDR3 sequence: CASHQSRRFSGANVLTF. CDR3 nucleotides: TGTGCCAGCCACCAGTCGAGGAGATTCTCTGGGGCCAACGTCCTGACTTTC.

This clone was recorded only once. The V and J genes are TRBV30 and TRBJ2-7, with 9 bases identical to TRBD2. The CDR3 loop spans 14 amino acids. The V gene's germline CDR1 is GTSNPN and CDR2 SVGIG (reference sequence). The V segment lost 4 bases and the J segment 3 bases; nucleotides outside the gene matches: 7. The CDR3 is CAWTSGAGGYEQYF. Written as DNA, the CDR3 is TGTGCCTGGACCTCCGGAGCGGGGGGCTACGAGCAGTACTTC.

The chain employs TRBV9 and TRBJ2-5, with TRBD2 matching 7 bases. Trimming removed 3 bases from V and 2 bases from J; junction bases left unmatched: 10. The CDR3 length is 16 residues. Germline V CDR1 and CDR2: SGDLS, YYNGEE. Written as DNA, the CDR3 is TGTGCCAGCAGCGCTTTCGGGGGAGGGAGTCAAGAGACCCAGTACTTC. Its translation is CASSAFGGGSQETQYF. The variable domain in full, with the rest retrieved from reference TRBV9 and TRBJ2-5, is DSGVTQTPKHLITATGQRVTLRCSPRSGDLSVYWYQQSLDQGLQFLIQYYNGEERAKGNILERFSAQQFPDLHSELNLSSLELGDSALYFCASSAFGGGSQETQYFGPGTRLLVL.

This rearrangement joins TRBV30 to TRBJ2-5, with 7 bases aligning to TRBD2. The CDR3 has 14 residues. From germline, CDR1 is GTSNPN and CDR2 SVGIG (reference sequence). V lost 0 bases to trimming and J lost 5 bases; unmatched junction nucleotides: 6. The CDR3 DNA follows: TGTGCCTGGAGTGTACTCGGGGGAGGGGAGACCCAGTACTTC. It yields the protein CAWSVLGGGETQYF.

J is TRBJ1-2 and V is TRBV2; D is perhaps TRBD1 (5 bases). V lost 10 bases and J lost 8, with 11 bases in between. CDR3 length: 10 amino acids. From germline, CDR1 is SNHLY and CDR2 FYNNEI. CDR3 in amino acids: CATSGRGYTF. The CDR3 DNA reads TGTGCCACTTCAGGGCGCGGCTACACCTTC.

This chain uses TRBV7-9 with TRBJ2-3; D unclear. The CDR3 sequence is 15 residues long. Germline CDR1 SEHNR, CDR2 FQNEAQ (reference sequence). Trimming pared 1 base from V and 2 bases from J, leaving 10 bases between. The CDR3, as DNA: TGTGCCAGCAGCTTAGTAGGGCAGGACACAGATACGCAGTATTTT. It encodes CASSLVGQDTDTQYF. Together with reference TRBV7-9 and TRBJ2-3, the CDR3 gives the full variable domain: DTGVSQNPRHKITKRGQNVTFRCDPISEHNRLYWYRQTLGQGPEFLTYFQNEAQLEKSRLLSDRFSAERPKGSFSTLEIQRTEQGDSAMYLCASSLVGQDTDTQYFGPGTRLTVL.

The V and J genes are TRBV25-1 and TRBJ2-7; TRBD2 agrees at 7 bases. The germline V gene has CDR1 MGHDK and CDR2 SYGVNS. The CDR3 contains 13 residues. The junction had 6 bases not matched to a gene; V was cut back by 8 bases and J by 2 bases. CDR3 sequence: CASGGDFTYEQYF. The CDR3 bases are TGTGCCAGCGGGGGGGACTTCACCTACGAGCAGTACTTC.

The rearrangement links TRBV15 to TRBJ1-2; possible D gene TRBD1, 5 bases. V lost 0 bases, J lost 4 bases, and 9 bases lay in between. Per germline, CDR1 LNHNV and CDR2 YYDKDF (reference sequence). The CDR3 runs 14 residues. CDR3 in amino acids: CATSRDRDAYGYTF. The CDR3 DNA reads TGTGCCACCAGCAGAGACAGGGATGCCTATGGCTACACCTTC.

The chain joins TRBV4-1 to TRBJ1-1; D not certain. CDR1 MGHRA and CDR2 YSYEKL come from the germline V gene. V was trimmed by 4 bases and J by 1 base, leaving 13 bases between them. There are 15 residues in the CDR3. Here the CDR3 DNA reads TGCGCCAGCAGCCTTACGAAACAGAGGAACACTGAAGCTTTCTTT. It yields the protein CASSLTKQRNTEAFF.

The rearrangement links TRBV4-1 to TRBJ1-5; D gene uncertain. Per the germline V gene, CDR1 is MGHRA and CDR2 is YSYEKL. Trimming removed 2 bases from V and 3 bases from J, with 5 bases in between. The CDR3 extends over 13 amino acids. CDR3 loop: CASSQRTNQPQHF. DNA for the CDR3: TGCGCCAGCAGCCAAAGGACCAATCAGCCCCAGCATTTT.

The chain couples TRBV29-1 to TRBJ1-5; no firm D call. The length of the CDR3 is 15 residues. Germline-derived CDR1 and CDR2 are SQVTM and ANQGSEA. The V and J ends lost 3 bases and 5 bases respectively, with 17 bases between them. The CDR3 is CSVEIRDSTDQPQHF. The CDR3 DNA sequence: TGCAGCGTTGAGATCCGGGATAGTACGGATCAGCCCCAGCATTTT.

The gene calls are TRBV2 and TRBJ2-7; D is perhaps TRBD2 (7 bases). Germline assignment: CDR1 SNHLY and CDR2 FYNNEI. CDR3 length: 14 residues. V lost 5 bases to trimming and J lost 2 bases, with 13 bases between them. CDR3 protein: CASSQGLAAYEQYF. Written as DNA, the CDR3 is TGTGCCAGCAGTCAGGGGCTAGCGGCCTACGAGCAGTACTTC.

The chain couples TRBV5-5 to TRBJ1-5, with D hard to call. Germline CDR1 SGHKS, CDR2 YYEKEE (reference sequence). This CDR3 region has 15 residues. Trimming took 4 bases from V and 3 from J, leaving 14 bases between them. CDR3 nucleotides: TGTGCCAGCAGCCCAACTGATTTTTTCAATCAGCCCCAGCATTTT. Its translation is CASSPTDFFNQPQHF.

CDR3 residues: CASSTGTSPYNEQFF. The CDR3 coding sequence is TGTGCCAGCAGTACCGGGACTAGCCCCTACAATGAGCAGTTCTTC. This sequence joins TRBV6-4 and TRBJ2-1; 9 bases align to TRBD2. Trimming at V came to 5 bases and at J to 2 bases, leaving 4 bases not matched to a gene. CDR1 MRHNA and CDR2 SNTAGT come from the germline V gene. There are 15 residues in the CDR3.